The source of this TCR beta chain is a study of cytomegalovirus exposure and HLA in healthy donors. The wider study: From about 180 million T cells, an earlier analysis saw roughly 100 million unique TCR beta sequences.

Germline CDR1 is DFQATT and CDR2 is SNEGSKA (reference sequence). V lost 6 bases and J lost 5, with 10 bases in between. The CDR3 is 11 amino acids. Study-level points and caveats: Some highly shared sequence variants likely arose as a pipeline artifact. Most subjects' HLA-A and HLA-B alleles were reportedly predicted from TCR beta sequences. In a later analysis, specific HLA alleles were associated with around 17,000 TCR beta sequences at a 0.05 false discovery rate.

Primers: 60 Vbeta forward and 13 Jbeta reverse. The method was immunoSEQ multiplex PCR; TCRdb's version includes in-frame clones alone and lacks a portion of them. The table lists about 140,000 clones, about 80% of them singletons. Details on this clone: Its specificity is not known.

This receptor was taken from a man between 18 and 35 years old in good health and CMV-seronegative. The J gene is TRBJ1-2, the V gene TRBV20-1; no firm D call. Sequencing was performed on PBMCs. The CDR3 reads CSARLVYGYTF. The CDR3 DNA is TGCAGTGCACGACTGGTTTATGGCTACACCTTC.